A selection of T cell receptor beta chains follows, all from one sample in a study of shared T cell receptors in the human thymus. Repertoires were generated with immunoSEQ multiplex PCR, while TCRdb's copy carries only in-frame clones and drops some. The sample comprises more than 300,000 clones, 95% of which are singletons, and approximately 0.02% rests with the top ten. The sample taken for sequencing was thymocytes. These TCRs come from a human donor. CDR3s leave out the opening cysteine and the closing phenylalanine or tryptophan. Each record gives: J gene, V gene, CDR3 protein.

j_call: TRBJ1-2
v_call: TRBV28
cdr3_aa: ASSLTREYGYT

j_call: TRBJ2-1
v_call: TRBV10-3
cdr3_aa: ASSFAGGQVRNEQF

j_call: TRBJ2-2
v_call: TRBV4-2
cdr3_aa: ASSHMGPRGTGELF

j_call: TRBJ2-2
v_call: TRBV12-5
cdr3_aa: ASGLPPRAGELF

j_call: TRBJ2-3
v_call: TRBV12-5
cdr3_aa: ASGLVGQGGVDTQY

j_call: TRBJ1-5
v_call: TRBV19
cdr3_aa: ASRRTSNQPQH

j_call: TRBJ1-4
v_call: TRBV9
cdr3_aa: ASSFGKANEKLF

j_call: TRBJ2-1
v_call: TRBV11-2
cdr3_aa: ASSPIGGKREQF

j_call: TRBJ2-7
v_call: TRBV7-6
cdr3_aa: ASSPGWPVGGSYEQY

j_call: TRBJ1-2
v_call: TRBV30
cdr3_aa: AWEWANYGYT

j_call: TRBJ2-1
v_call: TRBV29-1
cdr3_aa: SNRLVSGRYEQF

j_call: TRBJ1-6
v_call: TRBV7-9
cdr3_aa: ASSHGGRSPLH

j_call: TRBJ1-4
v_call: TRBV18
cdr3_aa: ASSPPTGPGKLF

j_call: TRBJ2-6
v_call: TRBV15
cdr3_aa: ATSRSGGAGANVLT

j_call: TRBJ2-7
v_call: TRBV19
cdr3_aa: ASIRPGRGLEQY

j_call: TRBJ2-4
v_call: TRBV10-2
cdr3_aa: ASRSGTSGSWGKNIQY

j_call: TRBJ2-7
v_call: TRBV4-1
cdr3_aa: ASSQVGTPQSYEQY

j_call: TRBJ1-1
v_call: TRBV5-4
cdr3_aa: ASSYREGTEAF

j_call: TRBJ2-7
v_call: TRBV30
cdr3_aa: AWTRTSGCHEQY

j_call: TRBJ1-3
v_call: TRBV19
cdr3_aa: ASSDSRVTGNTIY

j_call: TRBJ2-7
v_call: TRBV27
cdr3_aa: ASSQFPGYISYEQY

j_call: TRBJ2-6
v_call: TRBV10-3
cdr3_aa: AISESWSAGANVLT

j_call: TRBJ1-2
v_call: TRBV28
cdr3_aa: ASSLLKASQWGYT

j_call: TRBJ2-3
v_call: TRBV7-3
cdr3_aa: ASSRGSCPAGDTQY

j_call: TRBJ2-5
v_call: TRBV9
cdr3_aa: ASSAPPQETQY

j_call: TRBJ1-5
v_call: TRBV11-2
cdr3_aa: ASSLRSRQPQH

j_call: TRBJ2-1
v_call: TRBV23-1
cdr3_aa: ASSHSGRGGYNEQF

j_call: TRBJ1-2
v_call: TRBV27
cdr3_aa: ASSHGSPTGYGYT

j_call: TRBJ1-1
v_call: TRBV6-1
cdr3_aa: ASRGKWAEAF

j_call: TRBJ1-2
v_call: TRBV2
cdr3_aa: ASRGTAFNYGYT

j_call: TRBJ2-1
v_call: TRBV18
cdr3_aa: ASSSPPGNEQF

j_call: TRBJ2-1
v_call: TRBV23-1
cdr3_aa: ASSHTFTGALSLGQF

j_call: TRBJ1-2
v_call: TRBV7-9
cdr3_aa: ASSTLGGTAPLTGYT

j_call: TRBJ1-3
v_call: TRBV19
cdr3_aa: ASPGNTIY

j_call: TRBJ1-3
v_call: TRBV28
cdr3_aa: ASSLDGQWARLGNTIY

j_call: TRBJ1-1
v_call: TRBV28
cdr3_aa: ASSLGGQRSTEAF

j_call: TRBJ1-1
v_call: TRBV30
cdr3_aa: ACSTKTGGENTEAF

j_call: TRBJ1-4
v_call: TRBV10-3
cdr3_aa: AISDPLRGVGNEKLF

j_call: TRBJ1-2
v_call: TRBV5-1
cdr3_aa: ASRQNRYLNYGYT

j_call: TRBJ1-2
v_call: TRBV9
cdr3_aa: ASSVAKGSNYGYT

j_call: TRBJ2-2
v_call: TRBV5-5
cdr3_aa: ASSLAAGKNTGELF

j_call: TRBJ2-7
v_call: TRBV7-2
cdr3_aa: ASSFPGRDYEQY

j_call: TRBJ1-1
v_call: TRBV14
cdr3_aa: ASSQRSRTRNTEAF

j_call: TRBJ2-7
v_call: TRBV29-1
cdr3_aa: SVDAHGEQY

j_call: TRBJ1-5
v_call: TRBV28
cdr3_aa: ASSDRREGNQPQH

j_call: TRBJ2-3
v_call: TRBV18
cdr3_aa: ASSPIGLADQDTQY

j_call: TRBJ1-5
v_call: TRBV7-2
cdr3_aa: ASSCTGGAGQPQH

j_call: TRBJ2-3
v_call: TRBV9
cdr3_aa: ARVLYSGRRRTDTQY

j_call: TRBJ1-2
v_call: TRBV10-3
cdr3_aa: AIRGTGDYGYT

j_call: TRBJ2-7
v_call: TRBV28
cdr3_aa: ASRPGPISYEQY

j_call: TRBJ2-7
v_call: TRBV7-8
cdr3_aa: ASSLAPSGSLSYEQY